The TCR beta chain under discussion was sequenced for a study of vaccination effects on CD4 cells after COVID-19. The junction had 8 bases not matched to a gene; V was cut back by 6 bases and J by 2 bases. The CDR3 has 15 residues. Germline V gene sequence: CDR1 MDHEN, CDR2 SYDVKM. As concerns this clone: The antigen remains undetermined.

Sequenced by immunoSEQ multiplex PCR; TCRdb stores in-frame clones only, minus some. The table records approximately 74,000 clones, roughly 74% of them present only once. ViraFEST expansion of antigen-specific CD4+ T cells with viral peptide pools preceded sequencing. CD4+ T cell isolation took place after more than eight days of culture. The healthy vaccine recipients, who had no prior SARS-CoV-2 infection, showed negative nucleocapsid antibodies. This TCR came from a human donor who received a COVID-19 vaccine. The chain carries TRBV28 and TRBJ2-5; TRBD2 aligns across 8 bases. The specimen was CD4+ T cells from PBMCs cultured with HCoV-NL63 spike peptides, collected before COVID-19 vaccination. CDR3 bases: TGTGCCAGCAGACCCGGGACTAGGGTTCAAGAGACCCAGTACTTC. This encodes CASRPGTRVQETQYF.